Sequencing of this T cell receptor beta chain was carried out in a study of T cell changes during pregnancy in multiple sclerosis. Method: immunoSEQ multiplex PCR; TCRdb's copy keeps in-frame clones and lacks some. Of tens of thousands of clones in the sample, 75% to 95% are singletons; the top ten hold more than 0.75%. This CDR3 comprises 12 residues. The V end lost 4 bases, the J end lost 9 bases, and 10 bases lay between the germline ends. The germline V gene has CDR1 KGHSH and CDR2 LQKENI. This sequence joins TRBV18 and TRBJ2-1; possibly TRBD1 for D (6 bases). This receptor was taken from a female donor with multiple sclerosis, enrolled in a pregnancy study. This sample comprised peripheral blood, obtained in the second trimester of pregnancy. For the CDR3, the DNA is TGTGCCAGCTCACGCGAAGGGGGTGAGCAGTTCTTC. This encodes CASSREGGEQFF.